This TCR beta chain was identified during a study of CD4 and CD8 cells across lung adenocarcinoma regions. TCRdb re-analysed the PCR reads in MiXCR, keeping a single row per CDR3 protein. The sample contains approximately 12,000 distinct CDR3 sequences, around half of which appear only once. In its sample, this clonotype was seen many times. The patients had localized lung adenocarcinoma, a non-small cell subtype. The receptor was isolated from a female donor with lung adenocarcinoma. The CD4 and CD8 labels of this study may be unreliable. The material sequenced was CD8+ T cells from the margin of a lung tumor.

The DNA of the CDR3 is TGTGCCAGCAGTCCACAACTAGTTGGTACGCAGTATTTT. It translates to CASSPQLVGTQYF. The chain carries TRBV27 and TRBJ2-3, with D possibly being TRBD2 (5 bases). Trimming removed 5 bases from V and 8 bases from J, with 14 bases in between. The CDR3 consists of 13 residues. CDR1 and CDR2 (germline): MNHEY, SMNVEV (reference sequence).